These 16 T cell receptor beta chains originate from one sample sequenced in a study of memory CD4+ T cells and cytomegalovirus serostatus. Single viable CD3+CD4+CD8-CD45RO+ cells were sorted as the memory CD4+ T cells. Profiled with immunoSEQ multiplex PCR; TCRdb holds only in-frame clones, not every one. The profile shows tens of thousands of clones, around 80% of them singletons. Sequencing was done on a sample of memory CD4+ T cells from blood. The source of these receptors is an adult in good health and CMV-seronegative.

The chain uses TRBV14 and TRBJ2-3; either TRBD1 or TRBD2 may fit D (7 bases each). The CDR3 contains 16 residues. The V and J ends lost 1 base and 4 bases respectively, with 15 bases between them. CDR1 and CDR2 (germline): SGHDN, FVKESK. This CDR3 is CASSQVPGGGSDTQYF. The CDR3 region has the DNA TGTGCCAGCAGCCAAGTTCCAGGGGGAGGGTCAGATACGCAGTATTTT.

The gene calls are TRBV29-1 and TRBJ1-1; 9 bases align to TRBD1. CDR1 and CDR2 from the germline V gene are SQVTM and ANQGSEA. This CDR3 region has 13 residues. V lost 6 bases and J lost 5; bases outside the gene matches: 7. CDR3 in amino acids: CSVSTGGLTEAFF. The CDR3 nucleotides read TGCAGCGTATCAACAGGGGGCTTGACTGAAGCTTTCTTT. The full variable domain, rest sourced from reference TRBV29-1 and TRBJ1-1, is SAVISQKPSRDICQRGTSLTIQCQVDSQVTMMFWYRQQPGQSLTLIATANQGSEATYESGFVIDKFPISRPNLTFSTLTVSNMSPEDSSIYLCSVSTGGLTEAFFGQGTRLTVV.

The chain links TRBV29-1 to TRBJ2-6, with D perhaps matching TRBD2 (6 bases). CDR1 is SQVTM, CDR2 ANQGSEA, per germline. V shed 6 bases and J shed 0 bases, with 9 bases lying between them. This CDR3 contains 14 residues. In DNA, the CDR3 is TGCAGCGTGGACTACCCCTCTGGGGCCAACGTCCTGACTTTC. It specifies CSVDYPSGANVLTF.

The chain links TRBV7-3 to TRBJ2-3; no reliable D call. The CDR3 sequence is 14 residues long. Germline V gives CDR1 SGHTA, CDR2 FQGTGA. V was cut by 3 bases and J by 0 bases, with 7 bases left in between. This CDR3 reads CASSLSVSTDTQYF. In DNA form, the CDR3 reads TGTGCCAGCAGCTTGTCAGTCAGCACAGATACGCAGTATTTT.

The chain joins TRBV6-1 to TRBJ2-7; D gene uncertain. The germline CDR1 and CDR2 sequences are MNHNS and SASEGT. This CDR3 has 13 residues. V lost 7 bases, J lost 1 base, and 11 bases lay in between. CDR3 nucleotides: TGTGCCAGCACGTTAGGTCAGTCCTACGAGCAGTACTTC. Translation gives CASTLGQSYEQYF.

This chain connects TRBV28 to TRBJ2-1; D unclear. The CDR3 length is 16 residues. Germline V gives CDR1 MDHEN, CDR2 SYDVKM. Trimming stripped 5 bases from V and 0 bases from J, with 14 bases between. CDR3 nucleotides: TGTGCCAGCAGTCCCCCAAGGTCTACCTCCTACAATGAGCAGTTCTTC. Residues: CASSPPRSTSYNEQFF.

The rearrangement joins TRBV29-1 to TRBJ1-1; possibly TRBD1 for D (6 bases). CDR3 length equals 12 residues. Germline V gene lookup returns CDR1 SQVTM and CDR2 ANQGSEA. Trimming left V 6 bases short and J 9 bases short, with 17 bases between. CDR3: CSVDRTGYQAFF. The CDR3 nucleotides read TGCAGCGTAGACAGGACCGGTTACCAAGCTTTCTTT.

The V and J genes are TRBV5-1 and TRBJ2-7; the D is unclear. This CDR3 is built from 11 residues. Per the germline V gene, CDR1 is SGHRS and CDR2 is YFSETQ. Trimming took off 2 bases at V and 3 bases at J, with 3 bases between the two ends. This chain's CDR3 is CASSLDYEQYF. CDR3 sequence (DNA): TGCGCCAGCAGCTTAGACTACGAGCAGTACTTC.

This chain links TRBV7-9 with TRBJ2-7, with 7 bases identical to TRBD2. The CDR3 runs to 17 residues. Germline CDR1 SEHNR, CDR2 FQNEAQ (reference sequence). Trimming at V came to 5 bases and at J to 6 bases, leaving 19 bases not matched to a gene. The CDR3 protein is CASSPLGSGGSSSEQYF. The CDR3 DNA follows: TGTGCCAGCAGCCCGCTGGGGTCTGGCGGGAGCTCTTCCGAGCAGTACTTC.

V gene TRBV18 combines with J gene TRBJ2-3; TRBD2 is a possible D gene (6 bases). Germline loops: CDR1 KGHSH, CDR2 LQKENI. This CDR3 has 18 residues. Between the trimmed V and J ends, which lost 2 bases and 3 bases, there was a span of 21 bases. The CDR3 protein is CASSPSDFAGPRTDTQYF. CDR3 coding DNA: TGTGCCAGCTCACCATCGGATTTTGCGGGACCTCGAACAGATACGCAGTATTTT.

The chain combines TRBV11-2 with TRBJ1-1; the D gene is possibly TRBD1 (5 bases). The CDR3 is made up of 14 amino acids. Germline V gene lookup returns CDR1 SGHAT and CDR2 FQNNGV. The germline V and J ends were trimmed by 5 bases and 5 bases, with 15 bases remaining between them. CDR3 nucleotides: TGTGCCAGCAGCCCGGGGACCCTAGGGACTGAAGCTTTCTTT. Its protein is CASSPGTLGTEAFF.

Written as DNA, the CDR3 is TGTGCCAGCAGCATAGCCCGTCCGGGGGGAAGGTTCCCAGATACGCAGTATTTT. Its protein product is CASSIARPGGRFPDTQYF. The chain uses TRBV21-1 and TRBJ2-3; TRBD2 reflects the table's D call only, with no check against the DNA. TRBV21-1 is a known pseudogene. This CDR3 has 18 amino acids.

The rearrangement uses TRBV6-6 and TRBJ2-7; the D gene is possibly TRBD1 (5 bases). V was cut by 6 bases and J by 5 bases, with 17 bases left in between. Germline V gives CDR1 MNHNY, CDR2 SVGAGI (reference sequence). The CDR3 runs 14 residues. The CDR3 here is CASSTLGPEDEQYF. The CDR3 DNA reads TGTGCCAGCAGCACGTTGGGGCCCGAGGACGAGCAGTACTTC.

The chain employs TRBV7-7 and TRBJ2-7; D is possibly TRBD1 (5 bases). Germline V gene data show CDR1 as SSHAT and CDR2 as FNYEAQ (reference sequence). Trimming cost V 5 bases and J 4 bases, with 15 bases left between them. This CDR3 region has 14 residues. The CDR3: CASSPLGQDYEQYF. Written as DNA, the CDR3 is TGTGCCAGCAGCCCCTTGGGGCAGGATTACGAGCAGTACTTC.

This sequence joins TRBV6-4 and TRBJ2-7; perhaps TRBD2 as D (6 bases). Germline lookup yields CDR1 MRHNA and CDR2 SNTAGT. The germline V and J ends were trimmed by 8 bases and 2 bases, with 16 bases remaining between them. The CDR3 length is 14 residues. The CDR3 bases are TGTGCCAGCCAGCCAGGGAGGTCTCCCTACGAGCAGTACTTC. Translating it yields CASQPGRSPYEQYF.

V is TRBV15 and J is TRBJ2-1; 7 bases match TRBD2. Germline-derived CDR1 and CDR2 are LNHNV and YYDKDF (reference sequence). The CDR3 is made up of 15 amino acids. V was pared by 2 bases and J by 3 bases, with 4 bases of the junction left unmatched. The DNA for the CDR3 is TGTGCCACCAGCAGATCTAGCGGACACTACAATGAGCAGTTCTTC. Protein: CATSRSSGHYNEQFF.